This T cell receptor beta chain was recorded in a study of blood T cell repertoires in COVID-19. On the study more broadly: COVID-19 samples, acute and convalescent, were from the United States, Italy and Spain.

Trimming at V came to 7 bases and at J to 7 bases, leaving 16 bases not matched to a gene. Germline V gene lookup returns CDR1 LNHDA and CDR2 SQIVND (reference sequence). This CDR3 has 16 amino acids. Sequenced by immunoSEQ multiplex PCR; TCRdb stores in-frame clones only, minus some. This table has about 220,000 clones, about nine tenths appearing once. Clinical histories supplied by participants themselves formed the basis of cohort assignment. The V gene is TRBV19, the J gene TRBJ1-2; 9 bases agree with TRBD1. The sequenced material came from PBMCs or T cells enriched from blood (not recorded which). This TCR derives from a woman aged 40 to 49 with acute COVID-19. CDR3 protein: CASTPTGTGSRSGYTF. CDR3 nucleotides: TGTGCCAGTACCCCGACCGGGACAGGGTCTCGAAGTGGCTACACCTTC.